Each of the 11 T cell receptor beta chains below was sequenced from the same sample in a study of cytomegalovirus exposure and HLA in healthy donors. 60 Vbeta and 13 Jbeta primers were used in PCR. Measured with immunoSEQ multiplex PCR; TCRdb has only the in-frame clones, and not every one. The sample has about 120,000 clones; 81% are singletons. Sequencing was done on a sample of PBMCs. These receptors were taken from a woman aged 40 to 50 in good health and CMV-seronegative.

V gene TRBV5-1 combines with J gene TRBJ1-1; TRBD1 aligns across 10 bases. V was pared by 4 bases and J by 2 bases, with 5 bases of the junction left unmatched. The CDR3 totals 15 residues. Germline CDR1 is SGHRS and CDR2 is YFSETQ. In DNA, the CDR3 is TGCGCCAGCAGCACTGGGACAGGGGTTAACACTGAAGCTTTCTTT. Translated, it gives CASSTGTGVNTEAFF.

V gene TRBV7-9 combines with J gene TRBJ2-7; D perhaps matches TRBD1 (6 bases). The CDR3 has 14 residues. CDR1 SEHNR and CDR2 FQNEAQ come from the germline V gene (reference sequence). V dropped 5 bases and J dropped 0 bases, with 11 bases sitting between them. CDR3 region: CASSGWDTSYEQYF. CDR3 DNA: TGTGCCAGCAGCGGATGGGACACCTCCTACGAGCAGTACTTC.

DNA of the CDR3: TGTGCCAGCAGCTTAGGCGACAGGGACACCGGGGAGCTGTTTTTT. Its protein product is CASSLGDRDTGELFF. The chain is built from TRBV11-2 and TRBJ2-2; 7 bases are shared with TRBD1. Germline V gene lookup returns CDR1 SGHAT and CDR2 FQNNGV. The CDR3 spans 15 residues. V lost 1 base to trimming and J lost 3 bases; unmatched junction nucleotides: 2.

Only one count was recorded for this clone. The CDR3 loop reads CASSPRGGTEYNEQFF. CDR3 nucleotides: TGTGCCAGCTCACCAAGGGGTGGGACTGAATACAATGAGCAGTTCTTC. This chain uses TRBV18 with TRBJ2-1; tentatively, D is TRBD2 (6 bases). Deletions cut 2 bases from V and 4 bases from J, with 15 bases between. The germline gives CDR1 KGHSH, CDR2 LQKENI. This CDR3 comprises 16 residues.

The V call is TRBV6-5, the J call TRBJ2-7; TRBD1 might be the D (5 bases). V lost 2 bases to trimming and J lost 6 bases, with 17 bases between them. The length of the CDR3 is 15 residues. CDR1 MNHEY and CDR2 SVGAGI come from the germline V gene. The CDR3 nucleotides read TGTGCCAGCAGTTACCCTGGCCAGGGTAACCCCGAGCAGTACTTC. It specifies CASSYPGQGNPEQYF.

The CDR3 coding sequence is TGTGCCAGCACTGTGGACAGCTCCTACAATGAGCAGTTCTTC. Its translation: CASTVDSSYNEQFF. The chain links TRBV27 to TRBJ2-1; TRBD1 might be the D (6 bases). The CDR3 has 14 residues. Trimming took off 7 bases at V and 0 bases at J, with 10 bases between the two ends. Germline-derived CDR1 and CDR2 are MNHEY and SMNVEV (reference sequence).

The rearrangement links TRBV13 to TRBJ1-2; TRBD1 might be the D (5 bases). The V gene lost 5 bases and the J gene lost 4 bases, with 14 bases spanning the gap. This CDR3 is 14 amino acids long. The V gene's germline CDR1 is PRHDT and CDR2 FYEKMQ (reference sequence). The CDR3 DNA sequence: TGTGCCAGCAGCCCGGCTCAGGGTCGCTATGGCTACACCTTC. Protein sequence: CASSPAQGRYGYTF.

V usage is TRBV2 and J usage is TRBJ2-1; TRBD2 is a possible D gene (6 bases). Germline V lookup: CDR1 SNHLY, CDR2 FYNNEI. V was clipped by 7 bases and J by 0 bases, with 13 bases between them. The CDR3 runs 15 residues. The CDR3 nucleotides are TGTGCCAGCACTCGGGACTCCGGCTCCTACAATGAGCAGTTCTTC. Amino acid sequence: CASTRDSGSYNEQFF. Full variable domain (outside the CDR3, taken from reference TRBV2 and TRBJ2-1): EPEVTQTPSHQVTQMGQEVILRCVPISNHLYFYWYRQILGQKVEFLVSFYNNEISEKSEIFDDQFSVERPDGSNFTLKIRSTKLEDSAMYFCASTRDSGSYNEQFFGPGTRLTVL.

The chain is built from TRBV9 and TRBJ2-7, with 8 bases matching TRBD2. The V gene end was trimmed by 0 bases and the J gene end by 0 bases; junction bases not matched to a gene: 2. Germline CDR1 SGDLS, CDR2 YYNGEE. This CDR3 spans 15 amino acids. The CDR3 spells CASSVAAGGSYEQYF. The CDR3 DNA is TGTGCCAGCAGCGTAGCGGCGGGGGGCTCCTACGAGCAGTACTTC.

Written as DNA, the CDR3 is TGTGCCAGTAGTATAGCGGGAAGTTACAATCAGCCCCAGCATTTT. Translated, it gives CASSIAGSYNQPQHF. The gene calls are TRBV19 and TRBJ1-5; unclear D gene. V was clipped by 1 base and J by 3 bases, with 10 bases between them. In germline, CDR1 is LNHDA, CDR2 SQIVND (reference sequence). This CDR3 has 15 amino acids.

This clone was found a few times. The J gene is TRBJ1-1, the V gene TRBV19; TRBD1 matches at 11 bases. The ends lost 7 bases at V and 4 bases at J; junction bases unmatched: 8. This CDR3 region has 15 residues. The germline V gene has CDR1 LNHDA and CDR2 SQIVND (reference sequence). The CDR3 sequence: CASTLFGTGGTEAFF. The CDR3 DNA follows: TGTGCCAGTACCCTCTTTGGGACAGGGGGCACTGAAGCTTTCTTT.